This TCR beta chain is from a study of blood T cell repertoires in COVID-19. The CDR3 loop spans 18 amino acids. V was clipped by 5 bases and J by 0 bases; unmatched bases: 10. CDR1 is LNHNV and CDR2 is YYDKDF in the germline V gene (reference sequence). In the authors' methods: Reference gene primer amplification gave nucleated cell count estimates. Produced via immunoSEQ multiplex PCR; TCRdb's table is partial and in-frame only. The DNA was the basis for D and trimming; V, J and clone size are from that table. The data contain about 170,000 clones, about 93% of them singletons. The genes are TRBV15 and TRBJ1-4; 9 positions match TRBD1. The clonotype originates from a woman between 50 and 59 years old with acute or convalescent COVID-19. Material: peripheral blood. CDR3 sequence (DNA): TGTGCCACCAGCCAGACAGGGGGAAGACTTGCAACTAATGAAAAACTGTTTTTT. Translation: CATSQTGGRLATNEKLFF.